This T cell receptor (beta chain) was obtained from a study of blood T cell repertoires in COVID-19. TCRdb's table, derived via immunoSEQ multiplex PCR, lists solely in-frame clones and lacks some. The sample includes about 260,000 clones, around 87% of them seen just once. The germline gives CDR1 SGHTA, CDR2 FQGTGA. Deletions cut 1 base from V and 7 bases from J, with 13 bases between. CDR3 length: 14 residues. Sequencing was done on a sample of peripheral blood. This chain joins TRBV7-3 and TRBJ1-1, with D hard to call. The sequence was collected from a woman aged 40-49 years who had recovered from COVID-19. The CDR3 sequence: CASSLIGPGNEAFF. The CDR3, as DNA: TGTGCCAGCAGCTTAATTGGTCCAGGAAATGAAGCTTTCTTT.